The 13 T cell receptor beta chains given below trace back to one sample, sequenced in a study of blood T cell repertoires in COVID-19. Repertoires were generated with immunoSEQ multiplex PCR, while TCRdb's copy carries only in-frame clones and drops some. The sample yields under 150,000 clones, about 80% seen once. The sequencing input was PBMCs or T cells enriched from blood (not recorded which). These receptor sequences come from a man aged 45-65 years in a cohort exposed to, infected with or recovered from COVID-19 (not recorded which).

The chain carries TRBV6-2 or TRBV6-3 and TRBJ2-7; D possibly corresponds to TRBD1 (6 bases). V dropped 2 bases and J dropped 6 bases, with 17 bases sitting between them. The CDR3 runs to 15 residues. Germline CDR1 reads MNHEY; CDR2 reads SVGEGT. The CDR3 sequence is CASSYGAGETGEQYF. The CDR3 nucleotides read TGTGCCAGCAGTTACGGGGCAGGGGAAACCGGCGAGCAGTACTTC.

The chain carries TRBV7-7 and TRBJ2-1, with D tentatively TRBD2 (6 bases). Germline V gene data show CDR1 as SSHAT and CDR2 as FNYEAQ (reference sequence). This CDR3 is built from 17 residues. V gave up 5 bases and J gave up 2 bases, with 19 bases separating them. CDR3 amino acids: CASSPGMSSVAYNEQFF. The DNA of the CDR3 is TGTGCCAGCAGCCCCGGCATGTCTAGCGTTGCCTACAATGAGCAGTTCTTC.

In regard to this clone: This CDR3 is also generated by other DNA sequences in the sample. The gene calls are TRBV5-1 and TRBJ1-2; a possible D gene is TRBD1 (5 bases). CDR1 is SGHRS, CDR2 YFSETQ, per germline. V lost 1 base, J lost 5 bases, and 9 bases lay in between. This CDR3 has 13 amino acids. CDR3 sequence (DNA): TGCGCCAGCAGCTTGAAAGGGGATTATGGCTACACCTTC. Its protein product is CASSLKGDYGYTF. The full variable domain, with the rest looked up from reference TRBV5-1 and TRBJ1-2, is KAGVTQTPRYLIKTRGQQVTLSCSPISGHRSVSWYQQTPGQGLQFLFEYFSETQRNKGNFPGRFSGRQFSNSRSEMNVSTLELGDSALYLCASSLKGDYGYTFGSGTRLTVV.

The rearrangement joins TRBV24-1 to TRBJ2-3; tentative D call: TRBD2 (5 bases). V lost 4 bases, J lost 3 bases, and 10 bases lay in between. The CDR3 totals 14 residues. Germline V lookup: CDR1 KGHDR, CDR2 SFDVKD. DNA for the CDR3: TGTGCCACCAGTGAACCGGGGTTAACAGATACGCAGTATTTT. Its translation: CATSEPGLTDTQYF.

This clone appeared a few times. The chain has TRBV11-1 and TRBJ2-7, with 13 bases identical to TRBD2. Looked up from germline, CDR1 is SGHAT and CDR2 is FQDESV (reference sequence). J gave up 9 bases and V 5 bases, and 7 bases lay outside the gene matches. The CDR3 covers 14 residues. CDR3 coding DNA: TGTGCCAGCAGCATAGGACTAGCGGGAGCGGTGCAGTACTTC. This codes for CASSIGLAGAVQYF.

The rearrangement joins TRBV11-2 to TRBJ1-1; 7 positions agree with TRBD1. The ends lost 3 bases at V and 0 bases at J; junction bases unmatched: 1. Germline-derived CDR1 and CDR2 are SGHAT and FQNNGV. This CDR3 is 14 amino acids long. As DNA, the CDR3 is TGTGCCAGCAGCTTTCAGGGGGTGAACACTGAAGCTTTCTTT. Translation: CASSFQGVNTEAFF.

This clone occurred many times. J is TRBJ2-7 and V is TRBV14, with TRBD2 identical over 7 bases. This CDR3 has 16 residues. V gave up 0 bases and J gave up 2 bases; unmatched junction bases: 7. From germline, CDR1 is SGHDN and CDR2 FVKESK. The chain's CDR3 is CASSQDRKRDAYEQYF. In nucleotides, the CDR3 is TGTGCCAGCAGCCAAGATCGAAAGCGGGACGCCTACGAGCAGTACTTC.

In nucleotides, the CDR3 is TGTGCCAGCAGCCAAGATCCACAAGGTGGGAGCGAGACCCAGTACTTC. Translated, it gives CASSQDPQGGSETQYF. The V and J genes are TRBV3-1 (or the pseudogene TRBV3-2) and TRBJ2-5; possibly TRBD2 for D (5 bases). Germline V gene lookup returns CDR1 LGHDT and CDR2 YNNKEL (reference sequence). There are 16 residues in the CDR3. V lost 0 bases, J lost 5 bases, and 16 bases lay in between.

This clone has only one observation. This sequence joins TRBV5-5 and TRBJ2-7, with 8 bases aligning to TRBD1. With V trimmed by 4 bases and J by 3 bases, 3 bases remained unmatched. This CDR3 spans 13 amino acids. Germline V gene sequence: CDR1 SGHKS, CDR2 YYEKEE (reference sequence). CDR3 bases: TGTGCCAGCAGCCGGGACAGGATCTACGAGCAGTACTTC. Translating it yields CASSRDRIYEQYF.

This clone has only a few counts. The chain links TRBV28 to TRBJ1-1; D is undetermined. CDR3 length equals 12 residues. Deletions cut 3 bases from V and 6 bases from J, with 8 bases between. Germline CDR1 and CDR2: MDHEN and SYDVKM. CDR3 loop: CASSFARAEAFF. DNA for the CDR3: TGTGCCAGCAGTTTTGCCCGGGCTGAAGCTTTCTTT.

This clone was picked up a small number of times. This chain joins TRBV2 and TRBJ2-7; TRBD2 might be the D (5 bases). Trimming took 6 bases from V and 0 from J, leaving 9 bases between them. The germline V gene has CDR1 SNHLY and CDR2 FYNNEI. The CDR3 runs 13 residues. In DNA form, the CDR3 reads TGTGCCAGCAGGGCTAGCAGCTCCTACGAGCAGTACTTC. The encoded protein is CASRASSSYEQYF.

The chain couples TRBV7-8 to TRBJ1-2, with D possibly TRBD1 on 6 matching bases. Germline CDR1 SGHVS, CDR2 FQNEAQ. Trimming stripped 4 bases from V and 4 bases from J, with 19 bases between. The CDR3 runs 16 residues. The CDR3 region is CASSSTTGLGLYGYTF. The CDR3 bases are TGTGCCAGCAGCTCCACGACAGGCCTGGGCCTCTATGGCTACACCTTC.

This chain connects TRBV5-1 to TRBJ1-3; 7 nucleotides match TRBD1. The CDR3 is made up of 17 amino acids. The V segment lost 4 bases and the J segment 0 bases; nucleotides outside the gene matches: 10. Germline V lookup: CDR1 SGHRS, CDR2 YFSETQ. The CDR3 loop is CASSVDRVGTSGNTIYF. CDR3 DNA: TGCGCCAGCAGCGTCGACAGGGTGGGGACCTCTGGAAACACCATATATTTT.